Below, 24 T cell receptor beta chains from the same sample are listed, as sequenced in a study of post-analysis software for immune sequencing data (dated by TCRdb to 2014 to 2015). On the study overall, not on this receptor specifically: Patients showed significantly higher frequencies than controls for a handful of TRBV segments, among them TRBV5-6, TRBV5-1 and TRBV20-1.

No antigen is known for these receptors. Preparation of the library involved PCR. TCRdb lists the instrument as Illumina HiSeq 2500. Unique molecular identifiers were incorporated into TCR beta cDNA libraries to reduce PCR and sequencing biases. The public reads were quality trimmed at Q25 with fastp and then assembled into clones with MiXCR by TCRdb, keeping productive beta chains. Here each entry gathers all rows of one CDR3 protein and keeps the most common genes and DNA. This sample gives 400,000 to 500,000 distinct CDR3 sequences in total; approximately 38% of them show up just once. The ten biggest clones cover approximately 7.7% of the sample. The sequenced sample consisted of blood. Receptors were obtained from a girl aged 2 to 10 with multiple sclerosis.

The rearrangement uses TRBV29-1 and TRBJ2-7; maybe TRBD1 (5 bases). V lost 4 bases, J lost 3 bases, and 13 bases lay in between. CDR1 is SQVTM, CDR2 ANQGSEA, per germline. The CDR3 is 13 residues long. The CDR3 loop is CSVGQGANYEQYF. The CDR3 nucleotides are TGCAGCGTTGGGCAAGGGGCAAACTACGAGCAGTACTTC.

The CDR3: CASSPRPGASSYNEQFF. The CDR3 DNA follows: TGTGCCAGCAGTCCCCGTCCGGGAGCGAGCTCCTACAATGAGCAGTTCTTC. This chain uses TRBV27 with TRBJ2-1; possible D gene TRBD2, 6 bases. The CDR3 has 17 amino acids. Trimming removed 5 bases from V and 0 bases from J, with 17 bases in between. Germline CDR1 is MNHEY and CDR2 is SMNVEV (reference sequence).

The chain employs TRBV7-9 and TRBJ1-4; TRBD1 matches at 9 bases. CDR3 length: 13 amino acids. Germline V gene lookup returns CDR1 SEHNR and CDR2 FQNEAQ (reference sequence). V was pared by 8 bases and J by 8 bases, with 6 bases of the junction left unmatched. CDR3 loop: CASVVQGAEKLFF. DNA for the CDR3: TGTGCCAGCGTGGTACAGGGGGCGGAAAAACTGTTTTTT.

This clonotype came up a few times. The chain recombines TRBV6-6 with TRBJ1-2; D remains ambiguous. The CDR3 spans 12 residues. Germline values: CDR1 MNHNY, CDR2 SVGAGI (reference sequence). Trimming cost V 6 bases and J 3 bases, with 8 bases left between them. The CDR3 spells CASSPSDYGYTF. The CDR3 DNA follows: TGTGCCAGCAGCCCTTCCGACTATGGCTACACCTTC.

The J gene is TRBJ1-6, the V gene TRBV5-1, with TRBD1 matching 8 bases. Germline V CDR1 and CDR2: SGHRS, YFSETQ. The junction had 4 bases not matched to a gene; V was cut back by 3 bases and J by 2 bases. The CDR3 is made up of 16 amino acids. The CDR3 DNA sequence: TGCGCCAGCAGCTGGGACAGGCATCCCTATAATTCACCCCTCCACTTT. Its translation is CASSWDRHPYNSPLHF.

The V gene is TRBV4-1, the J gene TRBJ1-1; 9 nucleotides line up with TRBD1. V trimming: 6 bases; J trimming: 1 base; junction bases outside the gene matches: 15. The CDR3 spans 18 residues. The germline CDR1 and CDR2 sequences are MGHRA and YSYEKL. The CDR3, as DNA: TGCGCCAGCAGAGATTTACCCTACACAGGGGGCGCGAACACTGAAGCTTTCTTT. The encoded protein is CASRDLPYTGGANTEAFF.

This clonotype was observed a handful of times. V is TRBV12-3 or TRBV12-4 and J is TRBJ2-3, with 15 bases fitting TRBD2. Losses at the gene ends were 3 bases for V and 1 base for J; bases not matched to a gene: 8. CDR3 length: 19 amino acids. The CDR3: CASSFPGTSGRLRTDTQYF. The CDR3 nucleotides read TGTGCCAGCAGTTTTCCCGGGACTAGCGGGAGGCTTCGCACAGATACGCAGTATTTT.

This clonotype was seen more than once but under ten times. The chain uses TRBV6-2 or TRBV6-3 and TRBJ2-3; D remains unclear. Germline assignment: CDR1 MNHEY and CDR2 SVGEGT. The V end lost 4 bases, the J end lost 4 bases, and 6 bases lay between the germline ends. The CDR3 spans 12 residues. CDR3 in amino acids: CASSFYSDTQYF. CDR3 bases: TGTGCCAGCAGTTTCTATTCAGATACGCAGTATTTT.

The rearrangement uses TRBV20-1 and TRBJ1-6, with D possibly being TRBD1 (6 bases). Germline V CDR1 and CDR2: DFQATT, SNEGSKA (reference sequence). This CDR3 spans 14 amino acids. With 1 base removed from V and 10 bases from J, the gap between germline ends came to 14 bases. Here the CDR3 reads CSARVGGGESPLHF. The CDR3 DNA reads TGCAGTGCTAGAGTGGGGGGCGGGGAGTCACCCCTCCACTTT.

This clonotype was seen a few times. The chain is built from TRBV10-3 and TRBJ1-1; 10 nucleotides line up with TRBD1. The ends lost 3 bases at V and 11 bases at J; junction bases unmatched: 12. CDR1 is ENHRY and CDR2 is SYGVKD in the germline V gene. This CDR3 is 15 amino acids long. This CDR3 is CAISDAGTGAKTAFF. The CDR3 DNA sequence: TGTGCCATCAGTGATGCCGGGACAGGGGCGAAGACGGCTTTCTTT.

This chain uses TRBV7-9 with TRBJ1-2; D unclear. The CDR3 sequence is 12 residues long. Germline V gene lookup returns CDR1 SEHNR and CDR2 FQNEAQ (reference sequence). Trimming left V 5 bases short and J 8 bases short, with 12 bases between. The chain's CDR3 is CASSPQDGGYTF. DNA for the CDR3: TGTGCCAGCAGCCCCCAGGACGGAGGCTACACCTTC. Variable domain in full (rest from reference TRBV7-9 and TRBJ1-2): DTGVSQNPRHKITKRGQNVTFRCDPISEHNRLYWYRQTLGQGPEFLTYFQNEAQLEKSRLLSDRFSAERPKGSFSTLEIQRTEQGDSAMYLCASSPQDGGYTFGSGTRLTVV.

The genes are TRBV7-3 and TRBJ2-1; TRBD1 matches 7 bases. The ends lost 5 bases at V and 7 bases at J; junction bases unmatched: 11. Germline V gene sequence: CDR1 SGHTA, CDR2 FQGTGA. The CDR3 runs to 15 residues. CDR3 nucleotides: TGTGCCAGCAGCAAACTACGACAGGGCAAGAATGAGCAGTTCTTC. Protein: CASSKLRQGKNEQFF.

This sequence joins TRBV9 and TRBJ2-5; 7 nucleotides agree with TRBD2. CDR1 SGDLS and CDR2 YYNGEE come from the germline V gene. The CDR3 sequence is 15 residues long. With 5 bases clipped from V and 11 bases from J, the junction kept 18 bases outside the gene matches. DNA for the CDR3: TGTGCCAGCAGTAATGTAGGCGGGGGTCACAATGAGCAGTACTTC. Its protein product is CASSNVGGGHNEQYF. The full variable domain, with the rest looked up from reference TRBV9 and TRBJ2-5, is DSGVTQTPKHLITATGQRVTLRCSPRSGDLSVYWYQQSLDQGLQFLIQYYNGEERAKGNILERFSAQQFPDLHSELNLSSLELGDSALYFCASSNVGGGHNEQYFGPGTRLLVL.

This sequence joins TRBV20-1 and TRBJ2-3, with D perhaps TRBD2 (5 bases). Trimming took off 0 bases at V and 0 bases at J, with 7 bases between the two ends. CDR1 is DFQATT, CDR2 SNEGSKA, per germline (reference sequence). The CDR3 spans 14 residues. The CDR3 sequence is CSAREPSSTDTQYF. The CDR3 nucleotides are TGCAGTGCTAGAGAACCTAGCAGCACAGATACGCAGTATTTT.

This clonotype was seen a handful of times. V and J are TRBV6-2 or TRBV6-3 and TRBJ2-7, with 7 bases matching TRBD1. V trimming: 5 bases; J trimming: 6 bases; junction bases outside the gene matches: 4. CDR1 is MNHEY and CDR2 is SVGEGT in the germline V gene. This CDR3 contains 12 residues. CDR3: CASSLTGFEQYF. The CDR3 DNA is TGTGCCAGCAGTCTGACAGGGTTCGAGCAGTACTTC.

V is TRBV12-3 or TRBV12-4 and J is TRBJ1-2, with D tentatively TRBD1 (5 bases). The CDR3 sequence is 13 residues long. V was clipped by 4 bases and J by 3 bases, with 9 bases between them. The CDR3 loop is CASSSGTDYGYTF. CDR3 coding DNA: TGTGCCAGCAGTTCCGGGACGGACTATGGCTACACCTTC.

CDR3 residues: CASSLIQREPYEQYF. For the CDR3, the DNA is TGTGCCAGCAGCTTAATCCAGCGGGAGCCCTACGAGCAGTACTTC. The chain is built from TRBV7-9 and TRBJ2-7; TRBD2 matches at 8 bases. Germline lookup yields CDR1 SEHNR and CDR2 FQNEAQ (reference sequence). The CDR3 is 15 amino acids. Trimming cost V 2 bases and J 2 bases; bases outside gene matches: 5.

This clonotype was seen a single time. The genes are TRBV7-2 and TRBJ2-4; D possibly uses TRBD1 or TRBD2 (5 bases each). The CDR3 has 14 residues. Trimming took 6 bases from V and 13 from J, leaving 22 bases between them. The germline gives CDR1 SGHTA, CDR2 FQGNSA. The CDR3 coding sequence is TGTGCCAGCAGTTTTTATAAAGGGACGTACGGGCAGTACTTC. As protein: CASSFYKGTYGQYF.

This clonotype came up a few times. The gene calls are TRBV4-3 and TRBJ2-3; weak D call: TRBD2 (5 bases). V was cut by 4 bases and J by 2 bases, with 19 bases left in between. This CDR3 region has 17 residues. Germline CDR1 LGHNA, CDR2 YSLEER. This CDR3 is CASSLRSGTLVTDTQYF. The CDR3 DNA sequence: TGCGCCAGCAGCCTGAGGAGCGGTACGCTCGTCACAGATACGCAGTATTTT.

V is TRBV19 and J is TRBJ2-6; 11 nucleotides align to TRBD1. Germline assignment: CDR1 LNHDA and CDR2 SQIVND (reference sequence). This CDR3 is built from 16 residues. V lost 6 bases and J lost 0; bases outside the gene matches: 1. The CDR3 is CASSGTGGSGANVLTF. The CDR3 DNA reads as TGTGCCAGTAGCGGGACAGGGGGCTCTGGGGCCAACGTCCTGACTTTC. Together with reference TRBV19 and TRBJ2-6, the CDR3 gives the full variable domain: DGGITQSPKYLFRKEGQNVTLSCEQNLNHDAMYWYRQDPGQGLRLIYYSQIVNDFQKGDIAEGYSVSREKKESFPLTVTSAQKNPTAFYLCASSGTGGSGANVLTFGAGSRLTVL.

The chain links TRBV7-9 to TRBJ1-1, with 8 bases lining up with TRBD1. In germline, CDR1 is SEHNR, CDR2 FQNEAQ (reference sequence). This CDR3 contains 14 residues. The V segment lost 6 bases and the J segment 0 bases; nucleotides outside the gene matches: 3. CDR3 nucleotides: TGTGCCAGCAGGACAGGGGTCGTGAACACTGAAGCTTTCTTT. Its translation: CASRTGVVNTEAFF.

V usage is TRBV5-5 and J usage is TRBJ2-4; tentatively, D is TRBD1 or TRBD2 (5 bases each). Looked up from germline, CDR1 is SGHKS and CDR2 is YYEKEE (reference sequence). The CDR3 has 15 amino acids. Trimming cost V 1 base and J 1 base, with 9 bases left between them. In DNA, the CDR3 is TGTGCCAGCAGCTTGATAGGGGAGGCCAAAAACATTCAGTACTTC. Protein: CASSLIGEAKNIQYF.

This clonotype was seen only a few times. The chain combines TRBV28 with TRBJ2-3; no firm D call. Trimming took 3 bases from V and 0 from J, leaving 7 bases between them. The germline gives CDR1 MDHEN, CDR2 SYDVKM. CDR3 length: 14 residues. The CDR3 region has the DNA TGTGCCAGCAGTTTCCAGCCTAGCACAGATACGCAGTATTTT. The encoded protein is CASSFQPSTDTQYF.

The chain couples TRBV3-1 to TRBJ1-4; D unresolved. CDR3 size: 13 residues. Trimming took off 5 bases at V and 4 bases at J, with 8 bases between the two ends. Germline CDR1 LGHDT, CDR2 YNNKEL (reference sequence). The CDR3 sequence: CASSGRNNEKLFF. The CDR3 DNA sequence: TGTGCCAGCAGCGGAAGGAATAATGAAAAACTGTTTTTT.